This entry lists 18 T cell receptor beta chains sequenced from one sample in a study of blood T cell repertoires in COVID-19. Here immunoSEQ multiplex PCR was the method, and the copy in TCRdb shows in-frame clones only, minus some. The sample includes roughly 110,000 clones, more than 65% of them seen just once. The sequencing sample was made of peripheral blood. These receptors all stem from a man aged 45-60 years with acute or convalescent COVID-19.

CDR3 residues: CASSQGTGTGYTF. The CDR3 nucleotides read TGTGCCAGCAGCCAAGGGACAGGGACTGGCTACACCTTC. The rearrangement links TRBV14 to TRBJ1-2; 8 nucleotides agree with TRBD1. The junction had 2 bases not matched to a gene; V was cut back by 1 base and J by 7 bases. The CDR3 has 13 residues. The germline CDR1 and CDR2 sequences are SGHDN and FVKESK. The complete variable domain, with remaining parts taken from reference TRBV14 and TRBJ1-2, reads EAGVTQFPSHSVIEKGQTVTLRCDPISGHDNLYWYRRVMGKEIKFLLHFVKESKQDESGMPNNRFLAERTGGTYSTLKVQPAELEDSGVYFCASSQGTGTGYTFGSGTRLTVV.

This rearrangement joins TRBV5-1 to TRBJ1-1; TRBD1 matches 9 bases. Germline loops: CDR1 SGHRS, CDR2 YFSETQ. The CDR3 runs to 15 residues. V lost 4 bases and J lost 1; bases outside the gene matches: 5. The CDR3 region has the DNA TGCGCCAGCAGCCTACGGACAGGGGAGAACACTGAAGCTTTCTTT. This sequence encodes CASSLRTGENTEAFF.

This clone was recorded a few times. The chain carries TRBV7-9 and TRBJ2-7; D is uncertain. Germline CDR1 is SEHNR and CDR2 is FQNEAQ (reference sequence). There are 16 residues in the CDR3. Trimming removed 1 base at V and 5 bases at J, with 18 bases between. In nucleotides, the CDR3 is TGTGCCAGCAGCTTAGGACGACACACCCACCCTCACGAGCAGTACTTC. Encoded protein: CASSLGRHTHPHEQYF.

This clone was detected only once. V gene TRBV29-1 combines with J gene TRBJ1-5, with 9 positions matching TRBD1. V was pared by 7 bases and J by 3 bases, with 7 bases of the junction left unmatched. Germline CDR1 SQVTM, CDR2 ANQGSEA. CDR3 size: 14 residues. The CDR3 DNA sequence: TGCAGCGCCCGACAGGGGGGGGACAATCAGCCCCAGCATTTT. Protein: CSARQGGDNQPQHF.

The chain carries TRBV6-5 and TRBJ2-2, with 9 nucleotides matching TRBD2. The germline gives CDR1 MNHEY, CDR2 SVGAGI. The CDR3 is 15 amino acids. With V trimmed by 8 bases and J by 7 bases, 11 bases remained unmatched. The CDR3 nucleotides read TGTGCCAGCCTTAGGGTGCGGGGGGGCCTCGGGGAGCTGTTTTTT. It specifies CASLRVRGGLGELFF.

The chain carries TRBV28 and TRBJ1-2; possible D gene TRBD1, 5 bases. The CDR3 extends over 13 amino acids. Trimming took 3 bases from V and 6 from J, leaving 11 bases between them. Germline V gives CDR1 MDHEN, CDR2 SYDVKM. DNA for the CDR3: TGTGCCAGCAGTTTCGGGGGAGGCAATGGCTACACCTTC. It specifies CASSFGGGNGYTF.

The chain uses TRBV15 and TRBJ2-7; a possible D gene is TRBD2 (6 bases). CDR3 length equals 13 residues. From germline, CDR1 is LNHNV and CDR2 YYDKDF (reference sequence). V lost 0 bases and J 3 bases, leaving 6 bases between the germline ends. The CDR3 DNA reads TGTGCCACCAGCAGAGAGGGGGGCTACGAGCAGTACGTC. Translating gives CATSREGGYEQYV.

Only a few counts were recorded for this clone. This chain links TRBV11-1 with TRBJ1-2; 7 nucleotides line up with TRBD1. Germline loops: CDR1 SGHAT, CDR2 FQDESV (reference sequence). The CDR3 is 14 residues long. Losses at the gene ends were 4 bases for V and 3 bases for J; bases not matched to a gene: 5. CDR3 DNA sequence: TGTGCCAGCAGCTCTCGAGGGACAGACTATGGCTACACCTTC. It encodes CASSSRGTDYGYTF.

The chain uses TRBV2 and TRBJ2-1; D remains unclear. Germline V gene data show CDR1 as SNHLY and CDR2 as FYNNEI. Trimming left V 3 bases short and J 4 bases short, with 13 bases between. The CDR3 covers 15 residues. CDR3 in amino acids: CASSEIGERYNEQFF. DNA of the CDR3: TGTGCCAGCAGTGAGATTGGTGAGAGGTACAATGAGCAGTTCTTC.

This clone turned up a few times. This chain uses TRBV5-6 with TRBJ1-5; possibly TRBD1 for D (6 bases). V was clipped by 4 bases and J by 0 bases, with 8 bases between them. There are 14 residues in the CDR3. Per the germline V gene, CDR1 is SGHDT and CDR2 is YYEEEE. CDR3 coding DNA: TGTGCCAGCAGCGGACAGAATAGCAATCAGCCCCAGCATTTT. Translation: CASSGQNSNQPQHF.

The chain uses TRBV9 and TRBJ1-4; D is possibly TRBD1 (6 bases). Germline V gives CDR1 SGDLS, CDR2 YYNGEE. The CDR3 length is 16 residues. Trimming removed 4 bases from V and 2 bases from J, with 15 bases in between. The CDR3 reads CASSLTGSGTNEKLFF. The CDR3 coding sequence is TGTGCCAGCAGCTTAACAGGGAGTGGGACTAATGAAAAACTGTTTTTT.

The rearrangement links TRBV7-9 to TRBJ2-7, with 8 bases fitting TRBD1. Germline loops: CDR1 SEHNR, CDR2 FQNEAQ (reference sequence). This CDR3 spans 15 amino acids. Unmatched junction bases numbered 11, after V lost 5 bases and J lost 5 bases. CDR3 nucleotide sequence: TGTGCCAGCAGCCGCCGACAGGGGATTATCGACGAGCAGTACTTC. Protein: CASSRRQGIIDEQYF.

The V and J genes are TRBV19 and TRBJ2-2; tentative D call: TRBD2 (5 bases). V was trimmed by 3 bases and J by 8 bases, leaving 7 bases between them. Germline lookup yields CDR1 LNHDA and CDR2 SQIVND (reference sequence). The CDR3 has 12 residues. In DNA form, the CDR3 reads TGTGCCAGTAGTATGGCGGGTGGGGAGCTGTTTTTT. Residues: CASSMAGGELFF.

This chain links TRBV5-1 with TRBJ2-1; D call uncertain. This CDR3 is built from 16 residues. Per the germline V gene, CDR1 is SGHRS and CDR2 is YFSETQ. V lost 2 bases, J lost 4 bases, and 16 bases lay in between. The CDR3 nucleotides read TGCGCCAGCAGCTTCATCTCAGGCCGAGTTTACAATGAGCAGTTCTTC. Its translation is CASSFISGRVYNEQFF.

The chain is built from TRBV5-1 and TRBJ1-4; TRBD1 matches at 7 bases. Unmatched junction bases numbered 15, after V lost 5 bases and J lost 8 bases. The length of the CDR3 is 16 residues. Germline lookup yields CDR1 SGHRS and CDR2 YFSETQ. The CDR3 DNA reads TGCGCCAGCAGTTGGGGCCCTACAGGGGTACGGGAAAAACTGTTTTTT. It codes for CASSWGPTGVREKLFF.

The chain links TRBV5-1 to TRBJ2-1; D might be TRBD1 (5 bases). The V and J ends lost 2 bases and 5 bases respectively, with 8 bases between them. Germline-derived CDR1 and CDR2 are SGHRS and YFSETQ. The CDR3 extends over 13 amino acids. CDR3 nucleotide sequence: TGCGCCAGCAGCTTACGCAGGGACAATGAGCAGTTCTTC. Its protein is CASSLRRDNEQFF.

This clone has a single count. The chain uses TRBV5-3 and TRBJ1-2; possible D gene TRBD1, 6 bases. TRBV5-3 is sorted into the ORF group, with uncertain function. V was pared by 4 bases and J by 7 bases, with 8 bases between. The CDR3 extends over 11 amino acids. The CDR3 DNA reads as TGTGCCAGAAGCGTAGGGGGTGGCTACACCTTC. This encodes CARSVGGGYTF.

This chain connects TRBV6-6 to TRBJ1-5, with 8 bases aligning to TRBD1. CDR1 MNHNY and CDR2 SVGAGI come from the germline V gene (reference sequence). J gave up 2 bases and V 5 bases, and 20 bases lay outside the gene matches. The CDR3 contains 20 residues. The CDR3 sequence is CASSPSPGTGSYERNQPQHF. The DNA for the CDR3 is TGTGCCAGCAGTCCTAGCCCCGGGACAGGTAGTTATGAGCGCAATCAGCCCCAGCATTTT.